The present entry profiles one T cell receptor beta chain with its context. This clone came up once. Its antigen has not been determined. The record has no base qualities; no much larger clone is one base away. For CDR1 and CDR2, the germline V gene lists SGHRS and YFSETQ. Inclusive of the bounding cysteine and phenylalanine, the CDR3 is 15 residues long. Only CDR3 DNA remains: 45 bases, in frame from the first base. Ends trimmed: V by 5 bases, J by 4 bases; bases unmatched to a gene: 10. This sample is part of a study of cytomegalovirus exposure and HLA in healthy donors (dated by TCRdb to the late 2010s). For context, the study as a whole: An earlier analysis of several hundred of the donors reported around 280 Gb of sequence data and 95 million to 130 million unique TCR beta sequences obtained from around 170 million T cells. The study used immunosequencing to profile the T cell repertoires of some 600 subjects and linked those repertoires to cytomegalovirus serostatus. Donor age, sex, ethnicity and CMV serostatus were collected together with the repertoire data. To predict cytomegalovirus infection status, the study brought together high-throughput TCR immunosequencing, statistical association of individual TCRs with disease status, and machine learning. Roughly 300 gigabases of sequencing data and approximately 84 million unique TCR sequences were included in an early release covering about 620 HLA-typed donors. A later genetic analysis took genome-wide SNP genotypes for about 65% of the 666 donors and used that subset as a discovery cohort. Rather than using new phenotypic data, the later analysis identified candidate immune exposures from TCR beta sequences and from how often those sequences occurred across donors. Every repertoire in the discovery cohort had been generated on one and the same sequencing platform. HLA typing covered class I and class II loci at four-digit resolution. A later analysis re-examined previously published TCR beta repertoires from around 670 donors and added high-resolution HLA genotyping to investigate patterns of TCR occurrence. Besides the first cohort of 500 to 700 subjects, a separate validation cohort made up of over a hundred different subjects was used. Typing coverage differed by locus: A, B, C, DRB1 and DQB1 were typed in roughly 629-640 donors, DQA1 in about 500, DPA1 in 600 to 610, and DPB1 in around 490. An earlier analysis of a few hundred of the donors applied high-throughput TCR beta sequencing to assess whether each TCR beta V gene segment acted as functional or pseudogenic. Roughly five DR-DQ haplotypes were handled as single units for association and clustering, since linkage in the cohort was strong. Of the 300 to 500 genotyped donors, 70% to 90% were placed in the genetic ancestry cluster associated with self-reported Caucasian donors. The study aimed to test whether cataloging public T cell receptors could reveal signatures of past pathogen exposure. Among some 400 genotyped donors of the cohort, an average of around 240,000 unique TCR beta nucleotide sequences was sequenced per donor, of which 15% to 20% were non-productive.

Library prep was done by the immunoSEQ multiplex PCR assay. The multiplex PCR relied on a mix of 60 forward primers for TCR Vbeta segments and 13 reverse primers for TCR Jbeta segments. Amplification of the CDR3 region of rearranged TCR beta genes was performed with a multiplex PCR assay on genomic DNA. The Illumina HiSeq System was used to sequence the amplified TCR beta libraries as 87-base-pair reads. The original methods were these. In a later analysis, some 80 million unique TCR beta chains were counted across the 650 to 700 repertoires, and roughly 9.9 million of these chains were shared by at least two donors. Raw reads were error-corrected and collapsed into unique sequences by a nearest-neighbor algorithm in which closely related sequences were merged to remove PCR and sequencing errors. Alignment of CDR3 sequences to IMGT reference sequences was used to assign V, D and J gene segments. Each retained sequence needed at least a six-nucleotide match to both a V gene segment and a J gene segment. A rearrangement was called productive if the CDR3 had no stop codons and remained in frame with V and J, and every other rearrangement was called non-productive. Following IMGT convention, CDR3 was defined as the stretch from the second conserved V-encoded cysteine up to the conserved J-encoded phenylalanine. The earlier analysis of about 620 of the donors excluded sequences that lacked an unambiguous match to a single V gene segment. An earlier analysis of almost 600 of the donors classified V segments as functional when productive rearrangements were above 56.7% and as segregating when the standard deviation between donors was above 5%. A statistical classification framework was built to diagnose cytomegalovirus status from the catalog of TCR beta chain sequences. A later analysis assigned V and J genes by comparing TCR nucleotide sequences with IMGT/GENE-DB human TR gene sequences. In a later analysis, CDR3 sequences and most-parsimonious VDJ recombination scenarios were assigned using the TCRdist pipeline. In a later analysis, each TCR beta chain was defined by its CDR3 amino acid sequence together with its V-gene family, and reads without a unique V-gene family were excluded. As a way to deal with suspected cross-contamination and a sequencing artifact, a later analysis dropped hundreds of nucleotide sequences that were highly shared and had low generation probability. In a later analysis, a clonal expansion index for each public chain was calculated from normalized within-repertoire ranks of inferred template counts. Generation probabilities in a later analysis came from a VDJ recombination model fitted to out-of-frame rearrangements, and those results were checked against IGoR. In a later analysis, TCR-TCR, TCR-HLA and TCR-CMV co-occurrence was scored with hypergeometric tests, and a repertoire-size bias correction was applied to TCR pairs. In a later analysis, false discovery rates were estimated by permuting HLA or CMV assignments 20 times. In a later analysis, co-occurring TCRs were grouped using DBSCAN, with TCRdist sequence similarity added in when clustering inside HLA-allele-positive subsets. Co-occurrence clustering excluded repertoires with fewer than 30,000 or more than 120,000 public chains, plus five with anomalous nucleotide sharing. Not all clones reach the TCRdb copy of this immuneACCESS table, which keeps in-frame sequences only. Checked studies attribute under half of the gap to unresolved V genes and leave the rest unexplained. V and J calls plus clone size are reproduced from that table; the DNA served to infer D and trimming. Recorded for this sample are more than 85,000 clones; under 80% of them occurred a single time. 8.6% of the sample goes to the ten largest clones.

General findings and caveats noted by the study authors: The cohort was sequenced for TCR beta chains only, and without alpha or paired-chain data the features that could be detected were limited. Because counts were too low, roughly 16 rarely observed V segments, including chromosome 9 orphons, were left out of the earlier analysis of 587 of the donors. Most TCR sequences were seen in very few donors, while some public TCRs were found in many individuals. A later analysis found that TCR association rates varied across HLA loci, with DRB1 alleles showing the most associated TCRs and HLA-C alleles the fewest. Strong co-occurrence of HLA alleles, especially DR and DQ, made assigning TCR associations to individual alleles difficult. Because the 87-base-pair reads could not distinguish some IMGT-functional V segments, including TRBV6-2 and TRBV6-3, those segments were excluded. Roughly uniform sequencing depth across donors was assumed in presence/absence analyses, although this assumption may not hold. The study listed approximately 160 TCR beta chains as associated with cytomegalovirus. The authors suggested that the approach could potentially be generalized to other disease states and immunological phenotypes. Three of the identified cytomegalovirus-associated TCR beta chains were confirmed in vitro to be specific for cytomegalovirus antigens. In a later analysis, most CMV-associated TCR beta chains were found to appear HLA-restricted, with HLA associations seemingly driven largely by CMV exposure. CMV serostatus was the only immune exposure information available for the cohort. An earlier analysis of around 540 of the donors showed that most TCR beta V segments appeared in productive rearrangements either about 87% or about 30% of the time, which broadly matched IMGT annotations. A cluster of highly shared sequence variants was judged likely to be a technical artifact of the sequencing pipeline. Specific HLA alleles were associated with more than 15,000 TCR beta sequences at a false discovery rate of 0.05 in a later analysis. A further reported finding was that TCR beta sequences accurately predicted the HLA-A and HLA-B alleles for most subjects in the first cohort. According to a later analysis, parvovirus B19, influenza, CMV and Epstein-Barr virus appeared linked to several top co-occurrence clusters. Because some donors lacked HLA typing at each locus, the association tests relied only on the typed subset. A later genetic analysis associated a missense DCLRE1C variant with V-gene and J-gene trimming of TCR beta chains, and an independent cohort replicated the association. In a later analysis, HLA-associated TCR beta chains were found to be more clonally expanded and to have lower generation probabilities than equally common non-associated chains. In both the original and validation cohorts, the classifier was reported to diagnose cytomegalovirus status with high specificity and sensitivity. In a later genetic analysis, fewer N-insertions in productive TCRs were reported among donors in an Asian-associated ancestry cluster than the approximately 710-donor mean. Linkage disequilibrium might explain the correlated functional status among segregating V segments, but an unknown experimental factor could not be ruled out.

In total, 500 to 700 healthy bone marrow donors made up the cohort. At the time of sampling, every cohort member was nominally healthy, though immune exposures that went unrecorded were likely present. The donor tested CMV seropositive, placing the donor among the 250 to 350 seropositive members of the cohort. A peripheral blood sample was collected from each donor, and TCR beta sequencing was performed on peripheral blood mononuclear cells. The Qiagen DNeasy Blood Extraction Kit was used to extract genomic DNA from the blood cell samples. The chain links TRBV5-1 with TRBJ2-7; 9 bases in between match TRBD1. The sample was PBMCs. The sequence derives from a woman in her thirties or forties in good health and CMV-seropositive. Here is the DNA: TGCGCCAGCAGTTCGAGGACAGGGGCACTATACGAGCAGTACTTC. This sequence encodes CASSSRTGALYEQYF.